This T cell receptor beta chain is from a study of technical replicates of blood from four donors. The protocol was immunoSEQ multiplex PCR, while the TCRdb copy is restricted to in-frame clones and leaves out a portion. The data show approximately 13,000 clones, roughly 77% seen once. V shed 1 base and J shed 0 bases, with 9 bases lying between them. The germline V gene encodes CDR1 MNHEY and CDR2 SMNVEV (reference sequence). The CDR3 runs to 15 residues. This chain joins TRBV27 and TRBJ1-1; D is unresolved. The sequenced sample consisted of PBMCs. The clonotype comes from a human donor in good health. CDR3 coding DNA: TGTGCCAGCAGTTTATTCGTCCCAGTGAACACTGAAGCTTTCTTT. Its translation: CASSLFVPVNTEAFF.